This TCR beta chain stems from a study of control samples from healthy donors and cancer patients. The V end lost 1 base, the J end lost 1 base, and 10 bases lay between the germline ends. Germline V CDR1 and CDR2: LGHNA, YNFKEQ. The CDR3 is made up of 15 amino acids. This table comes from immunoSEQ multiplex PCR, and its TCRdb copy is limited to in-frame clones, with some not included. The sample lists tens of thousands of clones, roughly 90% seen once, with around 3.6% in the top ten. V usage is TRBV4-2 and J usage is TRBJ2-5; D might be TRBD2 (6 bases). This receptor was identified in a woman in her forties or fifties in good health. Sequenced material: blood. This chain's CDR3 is CASSQVAAGQETQYF. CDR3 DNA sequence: TGTGCCAGCAGCCAAGTAGCAGCGGGCCAAGAGACCCAGTACTTC.